This T cell receptor beta chain was recovered during a study of beta chain features in type 1 diabetes listed by TCRdb under 2018. About the study as a whole: Patients and healthy donors did not differ in mean age, gender distribution, total cell number or subset yield. In the study, recently diagnosed type 1 diabetes patients and matched healthy donors were compared on the TCRB repertoires of their sorted circulating CD4+ T cell subsets. Regulatory and stem cell-like memory subsets were obtained from only 8 patients and roughly 8 healthy donors, while naive and central memory subsets were obtained from all 30 or so donors. A total of some 100,000,000 sorted cells were examined across all samples, and a strong correlation was observed between cell number per subset and RNA yield.

Reading from cysteine to phenylalanine, the CDR3 counts 14 amino acids. Only CDR3 DNA is held: 42 bases, read in frame from base 1. V is shortened by 5 bases, J by 6 bases, and the region joining them spans 15 bases. Per the germline V gene, MNHEY is the CDR1 and SVGAGI is the CDR2. Overall study outcomes, separate from this receptor: In all four CD4+ subsets, TCRB CDR3 length was moderately but significantly shorter in type 1 diabetes patients. Naive, central memory and regulatory TCRB repertoires appeared more similar among patients than among healthy donors. Shorter templates might be favored by PCR, yet because patient and control samples were amplified and corrected together, any such skew would affect both groups equally. Only small numbers of individuals were included in the HLA sub-analyses, which left unresolved whether HLA type had any influence on TCRB rearrangement. Sequencing cDNA rather than genomic DNA could over-represent highly expressing activated cells, although activation and CD3 levels did not differ between groups. At VDJ recombination sites, patients with type 1 diabetes made fewer insertions and deleted more nucleotides, a pattern implying thymic rearrangement abnormalities.

About this clone itself: Its antigen target is currently unknown. Qualities for individual bases were not recorded, and no much larger clone is one base off.

The entire isolated RNA was reverse transcribed using the High Capacity cDNA Reverse Transcription Kit, and thus expressed TCRB transcripts were sequenced. Deep immunoSEQ sequencing was applied to naive, central memory and regulatory T cell samples, giving an average of about 3.8 million total reads per sample. Sorted cells were lysed in RLT buffer, and RNA was extracted using DNase-treated RNeasy Micro or Mini kits according to cell number. Each cell subset was processed on its own to prevent cross-contamination, while patient and healthy donor samples were processed together. Using the immunoSEQ multiplex PCR, TCRB sequences were amplified from cDNA into 87-bp fragments spanning the CDR3 region. The amplicons were sequenced using the Illumina HiSeq platform. In the paper's pipeline: Synthetic template baselines were used to correct PCR bias computationally, reads within Hamming distance 2 were collapsed together, and singletons that could not be merged were discarded. Reads were aligned against IMGT to assign V, D and J genes, CDR3 length and insertions or deletions at six rearrangement sites. Within each subset, clonotype counts were normalized to sorted cell number, after which true diversity and Gini coefficients were computed with the tcR R package. The overlap coefficient, calculated on TCRB nucleotide sequences, was used to quantify repertoire sharing. Out-of-frame TCRB sequences from naive cells were analyzed to stand in for the pre-selection repertoire. TCRdb stores this immuneACCESS table with in-frame sequences only. Part of the clones is absent; in the studies checked, under half of the shortfall reflects unresolved V genes, and no reason is known for the rest. From that table come the V and J calls and clone size; the DNA was used to work out D and trimming. Within this sample are 200,000 to 300,000 clones, with approximately 15% of them counted one time only. The ten largest clones capture approximately 0.021% of the sample.

Each donor gave one peripheral blood draw, averaging approximately 0.11 L, which was collected into heparinised tubes. A BD FACSAria II and a panel including CD45RO, CCR7, CD25, CD127, CD95 and CD27 were used to sort naive, central memory, regulatory and stem cell-like memory CD4+ T cells. A purity above 95% was achieved for all sorted populations. PBMCs were separated immediately by Lymphoprep density gradient centrifugation and were stained directly, without being cultured. So that batch effects would be minimized, each experiment stained and sorted samples in pairs, pairing one healthy donor with one patient.

The receptor's source is a man aged 25 to 40 with type 1 diabetes. The sequence joins TRBV6-5 to TRBJ2-3, with a weak D call of TRBD1 (5 bases match). The source material was naive CD4+ T cells from blood. The sample's cell subset or site label, in plain terms: true naive CD4+ T cells. This receptor carries the CDR3 CASSGAGLGDTQYF. The DNA sequence is as follows: TGTGCCAGCAGTGGGGCTGGCCTGGGGGATACGCAGTATTTT.